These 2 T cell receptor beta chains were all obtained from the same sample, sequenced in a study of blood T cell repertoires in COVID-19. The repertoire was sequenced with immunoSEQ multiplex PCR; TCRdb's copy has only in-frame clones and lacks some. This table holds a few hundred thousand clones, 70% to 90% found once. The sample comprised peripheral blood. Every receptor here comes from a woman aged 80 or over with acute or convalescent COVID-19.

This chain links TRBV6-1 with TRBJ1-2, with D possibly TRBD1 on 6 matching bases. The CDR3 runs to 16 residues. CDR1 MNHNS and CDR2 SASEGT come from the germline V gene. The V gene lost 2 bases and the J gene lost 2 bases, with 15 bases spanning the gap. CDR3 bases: TGTGCCAGCAGTGAATATGCAGGGGAAATCAACTATGGCTACACCTTC. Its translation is CASSEYAGEINYGYTF.

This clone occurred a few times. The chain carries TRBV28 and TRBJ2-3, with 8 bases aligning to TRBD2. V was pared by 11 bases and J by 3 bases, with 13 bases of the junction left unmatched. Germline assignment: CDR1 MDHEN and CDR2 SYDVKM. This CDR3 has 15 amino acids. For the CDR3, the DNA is TGTGCCGCCACCAAAGCGGGAGTTGGGACAGATACGCAGTATTTT. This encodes CAATKAGVGTDTQYF.